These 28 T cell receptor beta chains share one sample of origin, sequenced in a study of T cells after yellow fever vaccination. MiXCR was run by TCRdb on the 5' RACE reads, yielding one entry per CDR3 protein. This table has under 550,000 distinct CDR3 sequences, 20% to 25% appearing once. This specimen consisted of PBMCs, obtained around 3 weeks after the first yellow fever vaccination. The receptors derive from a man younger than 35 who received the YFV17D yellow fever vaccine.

The CDR3 DNA reads as TGTGCCAGCAGTTCAGGGCCCAGGGCGGACACTGAAGCTTTCTTT. Protein sequence: CASSSGPRADTEAFF. The J gene is TRBJ1-1, the V gene TRBV6-2 or TRBV6-3; weak D call: TRBD1 (5 bases). The CDR3 is 15 residues long. Germline V gene sequence: CDR1 MNHEY, CDR2 SVGEGT. Trimming removed 4 bases at V and 3 bases at J, with 15 bases between.

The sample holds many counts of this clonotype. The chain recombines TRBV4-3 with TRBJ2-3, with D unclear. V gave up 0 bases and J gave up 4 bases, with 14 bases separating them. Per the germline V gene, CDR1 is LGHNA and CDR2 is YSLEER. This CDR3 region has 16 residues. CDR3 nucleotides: TGCGCCAGCAGCCAAGATCGAGTAGTGGGCGCAGATACGCAGTATTTT. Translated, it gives CASSQDRVVGADTQYF.

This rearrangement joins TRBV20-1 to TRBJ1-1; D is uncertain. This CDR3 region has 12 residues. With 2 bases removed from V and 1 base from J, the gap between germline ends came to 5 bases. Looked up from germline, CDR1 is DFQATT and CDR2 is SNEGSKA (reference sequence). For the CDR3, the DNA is TGCAGTGCTAGACGGCAGAACACTGAAGCTTTCTTT. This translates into CSARRQNTEAFF.

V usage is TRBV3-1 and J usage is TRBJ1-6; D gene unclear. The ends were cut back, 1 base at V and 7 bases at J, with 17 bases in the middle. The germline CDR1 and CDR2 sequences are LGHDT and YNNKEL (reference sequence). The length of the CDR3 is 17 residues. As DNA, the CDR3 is TGTGCCAGCAGCCAAGGACGTTTAGGGCTAAGAAATTCACCCCTCCACTTT. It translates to CASSQGRLGLRNSPLHF. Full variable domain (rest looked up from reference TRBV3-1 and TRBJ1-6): DTAVSQTPKYLVTQMGNDKSIKCEQNLGHDTMYWYKQDSKKFLKIMFSYNNKELIINETVPNRFSPKSPDKAHLNLHINSLELGDSAVYFCASSQGRLGLRNSPLHFGNGTRLTVT.

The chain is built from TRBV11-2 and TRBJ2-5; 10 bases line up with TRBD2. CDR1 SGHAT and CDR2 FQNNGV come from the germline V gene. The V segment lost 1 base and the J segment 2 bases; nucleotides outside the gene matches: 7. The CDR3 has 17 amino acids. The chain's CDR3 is CASSLVLGLAEQETQYF. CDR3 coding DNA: TGTGCCAGCAGCTTAGTTCTAGGACTAGCGGAGCAAGAGACCCAGTACTTC. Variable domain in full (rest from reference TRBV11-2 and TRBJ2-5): EAGVAQSPRYKIIEKRQSVAFWCNPISGHATLYWYQQILGQGPKLLIQFQNNGVVDDSQLPKDRFSAERLKGVDSTLKIQPAKLEDSAVYLCASSLVLGLAEQETQYFGPGTRLLVL.

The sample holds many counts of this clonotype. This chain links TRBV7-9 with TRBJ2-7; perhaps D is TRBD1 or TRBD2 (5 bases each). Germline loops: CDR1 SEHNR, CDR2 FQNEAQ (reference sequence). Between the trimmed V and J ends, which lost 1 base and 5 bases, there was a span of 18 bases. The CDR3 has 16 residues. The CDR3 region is CASSLGTTGAGDEQYF. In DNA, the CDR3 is TGTGCCAGCAGCTTAGGAACGACCGGGGCGGGCGACGAGCAGTACTTC. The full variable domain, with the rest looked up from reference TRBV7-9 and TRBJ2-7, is DTGVSQNPRHKITKRGQNVTFRCDPISEHNRLYWYRQTLGQGPEFLTYFQNEAQLEKSRLLSDRFSAERPKGSFSTLEIQRTEQGDSAMYLCASSLGTTGAGDEQYFGPGTRLTVT.

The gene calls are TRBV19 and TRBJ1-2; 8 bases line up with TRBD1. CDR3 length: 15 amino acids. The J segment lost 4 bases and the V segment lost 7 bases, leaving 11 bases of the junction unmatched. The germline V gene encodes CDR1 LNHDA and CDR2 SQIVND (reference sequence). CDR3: CASTPTPGGAYGYTF. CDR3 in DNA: TGTGCCAGTACCCCTACCCCAGGGGGCGCCTATGGCTACACCTTC.

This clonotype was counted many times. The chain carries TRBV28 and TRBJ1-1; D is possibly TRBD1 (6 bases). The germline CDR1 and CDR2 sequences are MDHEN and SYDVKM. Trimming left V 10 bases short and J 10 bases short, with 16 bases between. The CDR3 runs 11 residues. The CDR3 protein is CAIRGRWGAFF. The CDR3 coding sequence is TGTGCCATCAGGGGCCGTTGGGGAGCTTTCTTT.

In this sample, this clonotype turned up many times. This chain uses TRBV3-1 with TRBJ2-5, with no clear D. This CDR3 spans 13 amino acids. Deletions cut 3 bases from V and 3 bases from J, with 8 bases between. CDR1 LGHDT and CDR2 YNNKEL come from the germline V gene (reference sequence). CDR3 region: CASSQNAKETQYF. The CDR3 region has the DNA TGTGCCAGCAGCCAGAACGCAAAAGAGACCCAGTACTTC.

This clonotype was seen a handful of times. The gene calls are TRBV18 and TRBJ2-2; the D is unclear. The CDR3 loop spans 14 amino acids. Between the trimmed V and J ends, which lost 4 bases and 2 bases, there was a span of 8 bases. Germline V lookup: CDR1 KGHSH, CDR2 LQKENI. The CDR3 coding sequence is TGTGCCAGCTCACAGGGTACAAACACCGGGGAGCTGTTTTTT. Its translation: CASSQGTNTGELFF.

The CDR3 reads CSARDNKAGKQFF. The DNA of the CDR3 is TGCAGTGCTAGAGATAATAAGGCGGGGAAGCAGTTCTTC. The chain uses TRBV20-1 and TRBJ2-1, with D tentatively TRBD2 (6 bases). The CDR3 runs 13 residues. CDR1 and CDR2 (germline): DFQATT, SNEGSKA (reference sequence). Trimming took off 0 bases at V and 11 bases at J, with 14 bases between the two ends.

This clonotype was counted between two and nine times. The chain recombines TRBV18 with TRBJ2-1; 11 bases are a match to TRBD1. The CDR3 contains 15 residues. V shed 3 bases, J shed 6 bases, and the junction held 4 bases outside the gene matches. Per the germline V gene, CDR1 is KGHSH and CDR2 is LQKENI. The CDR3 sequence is CASSPGQGAVNEQFF. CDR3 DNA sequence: TGTGCCAGCTCACCTGGACAGGGGGCCGTCAATGAGCAGTTCTTC. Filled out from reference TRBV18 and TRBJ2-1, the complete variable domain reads NAGVMQNPRHLVRRRGQEARLRCSPMKGHSHVYWYRQLPEEGLKFMVYLQKENIIDESGMPKERFSAEFPKEGPSILRIQQVVRGDSAAYFCASSPGQGAVNEQFFGPGTRLTVL.

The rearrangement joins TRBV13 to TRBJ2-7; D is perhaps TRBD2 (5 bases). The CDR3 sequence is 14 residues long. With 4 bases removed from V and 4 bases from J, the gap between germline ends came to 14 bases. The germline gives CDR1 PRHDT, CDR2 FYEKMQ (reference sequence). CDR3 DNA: TGTGCCAGCAGCTCTCTTCAACGGGGTTACGAGCAGTACGTC. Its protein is CASSSLQRGYEQYV.

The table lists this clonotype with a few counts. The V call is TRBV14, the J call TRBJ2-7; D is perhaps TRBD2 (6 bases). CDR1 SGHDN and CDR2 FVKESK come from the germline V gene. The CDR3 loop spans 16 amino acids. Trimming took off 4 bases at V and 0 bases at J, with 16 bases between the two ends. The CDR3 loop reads CASSPLGGSNSYEQYV. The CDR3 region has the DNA TGTGCCAGCAGCCCCCTGGGGGGATCCAACTCCTACGAGCAGTACGTC.

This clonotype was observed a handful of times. The CDR3 loop is CASKTVTTGGIITEAFF. CDR3 DNA sequence: TGTGCCAGCAAAACCGTCACTACAGGGGGTATCATCACTGAAGCTTTCTTT. This rearrangement joins TRBV12-3 or TRBV12-4 to TRBJ1-1; 8 bases map to TRBD1. The CDR3 length is 17 residues. V gave up 7 bases and J gave up 4 bases; unmatched junction bases: 17.

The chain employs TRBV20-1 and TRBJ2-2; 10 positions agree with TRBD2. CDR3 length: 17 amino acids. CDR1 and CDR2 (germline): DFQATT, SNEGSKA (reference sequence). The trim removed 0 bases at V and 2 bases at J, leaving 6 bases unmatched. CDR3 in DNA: TGCAGTGCTAGAGATCGGATAGCGGGGGGAAACACCGGGGAGCTGTTTTTT. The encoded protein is CSARDRIAGGNTGELFF.

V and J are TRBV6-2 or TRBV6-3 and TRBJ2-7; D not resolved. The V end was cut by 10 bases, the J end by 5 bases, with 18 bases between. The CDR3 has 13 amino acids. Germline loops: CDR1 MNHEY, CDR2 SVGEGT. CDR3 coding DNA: TGTGCCACCGGTAGTTTTGTAGAGAACGAGCAGTACGTC. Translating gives CATGSFVENEQYV.

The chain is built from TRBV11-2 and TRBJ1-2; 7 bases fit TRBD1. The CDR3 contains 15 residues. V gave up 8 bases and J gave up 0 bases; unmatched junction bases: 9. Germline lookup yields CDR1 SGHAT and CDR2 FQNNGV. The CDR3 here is CASGDRTTSNYGYTF. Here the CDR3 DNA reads TGTGCCAGCGGGGACAGAACCACGTCTAACTATGGCTACACCTTC.

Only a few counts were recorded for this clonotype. The CDR3 DNA is TGTGCCACCAGCAGGAGCGGGGGGGATCAAGATACGCAGTATTTT. It codes for CATSRSGGDQDTQYF. This chain links TRBV15 with TRBJ2-3, with 10 bases fitting TRBD2. Trimming removed 3 bases from V and 5 bases from J; junction bases left unmatched: 5. Germline V gives CDR1 LNHNV, CDR2 YYDKDF (reference sequence). This CDR3 spans 15 amino acids. The variable domain in full, with the rest retrieved from reference TRBV15 and TRBJ2-3, is DAMVIQNPRYQVTQFGKPVTLSCSQTLNHNVMYWYQQKSSQAPKLLFHYYDKDFNNEADTPDNFQSRRPNTSFCFLDIRSPGLGDTAMYLCATSRSGGDQDTQYFGPGTRLTVL.

The CDR3 region is CSARVPAPGIQYF. Written as DNA, the CDR3 is TGCAGTGCTAGAGTACCAGCCCCGGGGATTCAGTACTTC. J is TRBJ2-4 and V is TRBV20-1; weak D call: TRBD2 (5 bases). V lost 1 base, J lost 10 bases, and 14 bases lay in between. Germline assignment: CDR1 DFQATT and CDR2 SNEGSKA (reference sequence). This CDR3 region has 13 residues.

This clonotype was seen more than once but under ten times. CDR3 loop: CASSPYMGDEQYV. In DNA, the CDR3 is TGTGCCAGCAGCCCCTATATGGGAGACGAGCAGTACGTC. The chain uses TRBV11-2 and TRBJ2-7; weak D call: TRBD2 (5 bases). Trimming took 5 bases from V and 5 from J, leaving 13 bases between them. Germline assignment: CDR1 SGHAT and CDR2 FQNNGV. The CDR3 is 13 amino acids.

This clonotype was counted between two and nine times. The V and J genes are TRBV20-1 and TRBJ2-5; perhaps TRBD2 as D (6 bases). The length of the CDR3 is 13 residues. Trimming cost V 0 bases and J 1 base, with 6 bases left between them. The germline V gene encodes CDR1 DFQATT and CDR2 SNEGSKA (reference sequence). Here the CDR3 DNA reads TGCAGTGCTAGAGACGGGGGCCAAGAGACCCAGTACTTC. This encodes CSARDGGQETQYF.

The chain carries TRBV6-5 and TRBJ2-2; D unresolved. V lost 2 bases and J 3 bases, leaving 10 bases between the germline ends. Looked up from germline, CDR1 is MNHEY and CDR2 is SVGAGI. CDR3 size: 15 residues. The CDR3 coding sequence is TGTGCCAGCAGTTACGAACAGTGGGACACCGGGGAGCTGTTTTTT. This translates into CASSYEQWDTGELFF.

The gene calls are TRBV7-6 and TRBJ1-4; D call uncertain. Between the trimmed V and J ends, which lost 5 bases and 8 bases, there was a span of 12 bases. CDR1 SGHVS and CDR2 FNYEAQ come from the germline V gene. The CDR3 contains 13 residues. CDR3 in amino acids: CASSGNRGEKLFF. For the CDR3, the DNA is TGTGCCAGCAGCGGGAATCGGGGAGAAAAACTGTTTTTT.

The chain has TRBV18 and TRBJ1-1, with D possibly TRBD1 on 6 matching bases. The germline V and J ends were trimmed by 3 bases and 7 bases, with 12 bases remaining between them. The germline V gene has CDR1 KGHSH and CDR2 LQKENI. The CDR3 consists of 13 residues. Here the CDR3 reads CASSPRTVREAFF. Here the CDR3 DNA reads TGTGCCAGCTCACCCCGGACAGTGCGTGAAGCTTTCTTT.

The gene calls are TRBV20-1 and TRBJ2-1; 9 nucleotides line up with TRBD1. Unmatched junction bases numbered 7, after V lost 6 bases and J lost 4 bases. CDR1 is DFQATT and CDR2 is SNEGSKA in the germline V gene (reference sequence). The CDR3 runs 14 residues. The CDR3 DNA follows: TGCAGTGCAACCGGGACAGGGAATTACAATGAGCAGTTCTTC. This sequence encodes CSATGTGNYNEQFF.

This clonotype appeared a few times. The CDR3 here is CASRYILVEDHEQYV. The CDR3 nucleotides are TGTGCCAGCAGATATATCCTGGTAGAGGATCACGAGCAGTACGTC. This chain uses TRBV28 with TRBJ2-7; unclear D gene. Germline-derived CDR1 and CDR2 are MDHEN and SYDVKM. V gave up 6 bases and J gave up 5 bases, with 20 bases separating them. This CDR3 has 15 amino acids.

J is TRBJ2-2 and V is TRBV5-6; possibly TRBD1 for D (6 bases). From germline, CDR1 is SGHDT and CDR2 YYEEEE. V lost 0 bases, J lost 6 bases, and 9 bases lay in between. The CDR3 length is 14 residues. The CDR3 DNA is TGTGCCAGCAGCTTGGAGTGGACAGCCGGGGAGCTGTTTTTT. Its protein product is CASSLEWTAGELFF.